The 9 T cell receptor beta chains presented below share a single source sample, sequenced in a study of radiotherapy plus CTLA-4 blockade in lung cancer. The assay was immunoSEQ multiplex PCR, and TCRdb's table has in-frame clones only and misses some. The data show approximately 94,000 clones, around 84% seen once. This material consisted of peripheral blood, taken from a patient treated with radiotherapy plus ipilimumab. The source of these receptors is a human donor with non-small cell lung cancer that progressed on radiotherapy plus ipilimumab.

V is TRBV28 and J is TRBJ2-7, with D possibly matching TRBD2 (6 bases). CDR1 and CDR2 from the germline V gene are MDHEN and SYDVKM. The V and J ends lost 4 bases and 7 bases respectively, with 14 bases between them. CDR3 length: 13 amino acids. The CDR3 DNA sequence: TGTGCCAGCAGTTCGGACTACCTCTTTGAGCAGTACGTC. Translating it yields CASSSDYLFEQYV.

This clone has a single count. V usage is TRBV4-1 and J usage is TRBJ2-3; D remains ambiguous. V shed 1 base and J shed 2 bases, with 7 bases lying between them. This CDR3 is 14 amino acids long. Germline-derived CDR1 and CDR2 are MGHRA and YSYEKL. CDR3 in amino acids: CASSQGELTDTQYF. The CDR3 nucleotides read TGCGCCAGCAGCCAAGGAGAACTCACAGATACGCAGTATTTT.

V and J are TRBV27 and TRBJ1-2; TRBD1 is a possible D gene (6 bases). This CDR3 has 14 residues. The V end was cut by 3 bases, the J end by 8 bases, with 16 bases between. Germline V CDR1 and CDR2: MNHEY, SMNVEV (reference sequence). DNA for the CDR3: TGTGCCAGCAGTTTTATCAGGGGCGTTGGAGGCTACACCTTC. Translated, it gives CASSFIRGVGGYTF.

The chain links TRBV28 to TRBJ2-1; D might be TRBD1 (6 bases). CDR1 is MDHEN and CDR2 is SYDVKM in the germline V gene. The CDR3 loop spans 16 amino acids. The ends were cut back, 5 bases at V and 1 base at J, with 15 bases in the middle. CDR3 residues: CASSKIQGRSYNEQFF. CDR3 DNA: TGTGCCAGCAGTAAAATACAGGGCCGATCCTACAATGAGCAGTTCTTC.

The CDR3 DNA sequence: TGTGCCAGCAGTGAAACCGGAGGAGGGGGCGGGGAGCTGTTTTTT. It is translated as CASSETGGGGGELFF. This chain links TRBV2 with TRBJ2-2; D might be TRBD1 or TRBD2, each matching 6 bases. The germline V gene has CDR1 SNHLY and CDR2 FYNNEI. Trimming took off 2 bases at V and 7 bases at J, with 14 bases between the two ends. The CDR3 covers 15 residues. Complete variable domain (other parts from reference TRBV2 and TRBJ2-2): EPEVTQTPSHQVTQMGQEVILRCVPISNHLYFYWYRQILGQKVEFLVSFYNNEISEKSEIFDDQFSVERPDGSNFTLKIRSTKLEDSAMYFCASSETGGGGGELFFGEGSRLTVL.

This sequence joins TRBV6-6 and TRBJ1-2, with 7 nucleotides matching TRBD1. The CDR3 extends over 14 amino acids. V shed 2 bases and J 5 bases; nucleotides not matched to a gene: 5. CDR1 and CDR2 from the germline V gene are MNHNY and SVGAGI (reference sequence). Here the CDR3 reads CASSYNRGKYGYTF. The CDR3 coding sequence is TGTGCCAGCAGTTACAACAGGGGAAAGTATGGCTACACCTTC.

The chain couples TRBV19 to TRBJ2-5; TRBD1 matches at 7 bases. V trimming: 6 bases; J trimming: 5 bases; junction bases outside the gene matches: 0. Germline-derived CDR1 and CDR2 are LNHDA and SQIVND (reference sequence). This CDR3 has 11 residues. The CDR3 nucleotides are TGTGCCAGTAGGACAGGGGAGACCCAGTACTTC. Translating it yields CASRTGETQYF.

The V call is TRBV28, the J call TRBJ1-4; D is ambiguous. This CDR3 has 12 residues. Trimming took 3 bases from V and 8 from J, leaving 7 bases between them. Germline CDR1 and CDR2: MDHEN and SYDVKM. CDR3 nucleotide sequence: TGTGCCAGCAGTTTCACCGGGGAAAAACTGTTTTTT. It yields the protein CASSFTGEKLFF.

The CDR3 loop is CASSLISPGGYGYTF. In DNA, the CDR3 is TGTGCCAGCAGTTTAATTAGTCCAGGTGGCTATGGCTACACCTTC. The V gene is TRBV27, the J gene TRBJ1-2; D uncertain. CDR1 is MNHEY and CDR2 is SMNVEV in the germline V gene (reference sequence). The CDR3 sequence is 15 residues long. The ends were cut back, 2 bases at V and 4 bases at J, with 14 bases in the middle.